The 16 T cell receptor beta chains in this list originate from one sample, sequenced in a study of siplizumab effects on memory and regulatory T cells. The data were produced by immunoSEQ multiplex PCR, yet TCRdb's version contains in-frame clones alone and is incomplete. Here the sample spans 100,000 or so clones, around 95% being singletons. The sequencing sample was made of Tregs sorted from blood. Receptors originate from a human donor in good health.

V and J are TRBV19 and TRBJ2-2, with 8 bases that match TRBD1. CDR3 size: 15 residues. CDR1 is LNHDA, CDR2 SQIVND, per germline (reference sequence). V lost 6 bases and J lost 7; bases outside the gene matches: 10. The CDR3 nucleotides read TGTGCCAGTAGCTACAGGACAGGGCGGGGCGGGGAGCTGTTTTTT. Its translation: CASSYRTGRGGELFF.

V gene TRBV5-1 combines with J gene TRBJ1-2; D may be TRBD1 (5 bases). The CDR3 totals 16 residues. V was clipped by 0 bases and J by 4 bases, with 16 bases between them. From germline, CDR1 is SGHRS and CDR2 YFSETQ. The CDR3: CASSLEVGRAGYGYTF. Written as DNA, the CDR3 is TGCGCCAGCAGCTTGGAAGTAGGCAGGGCGGGCTATGGCTACACCTTC.

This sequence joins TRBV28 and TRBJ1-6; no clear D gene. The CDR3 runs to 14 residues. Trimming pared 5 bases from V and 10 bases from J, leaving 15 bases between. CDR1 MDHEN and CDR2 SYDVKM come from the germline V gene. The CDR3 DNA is TGTGCCAGCAGTCTACAATCTAGCCGCTCACCCCTCCACTTT. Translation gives CASSLQSSRSPLHF.

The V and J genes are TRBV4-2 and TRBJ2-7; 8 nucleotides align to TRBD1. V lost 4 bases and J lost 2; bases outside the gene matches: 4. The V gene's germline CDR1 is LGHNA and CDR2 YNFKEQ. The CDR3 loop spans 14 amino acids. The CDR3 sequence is CASSPTGAAYEQYF. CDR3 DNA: TGTGCCAGCAGCCCGACAGGGGCCGCCTACGAGCAGTACTTC.

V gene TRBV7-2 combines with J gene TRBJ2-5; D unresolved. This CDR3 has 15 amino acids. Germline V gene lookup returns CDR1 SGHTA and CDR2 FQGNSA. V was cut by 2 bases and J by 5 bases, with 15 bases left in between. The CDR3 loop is CASSLRRWAAETQYF. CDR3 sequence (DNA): TGTGCCAGCAGCTTAAGGAGATGGGCTGCGGAGACCCAGTACTTC.

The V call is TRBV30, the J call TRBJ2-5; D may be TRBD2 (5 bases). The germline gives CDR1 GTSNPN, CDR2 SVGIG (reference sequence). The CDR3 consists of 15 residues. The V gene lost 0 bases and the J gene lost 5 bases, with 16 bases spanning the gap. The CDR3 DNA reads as TGTGCCTGGAGTGTACCGGGGTTGCGCATGGAGACCCAGTACTTC. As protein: CAWSVPGLRMETQYF.

This CDR3 is CASSIDRWEGTDTQYF. The CDR3 bases are TGTGCCAGTAGTATAGATCGATGGGAAGGAACAGATACGCAGTATTTT. The V gene is TRBV19, the J gene TRBJ2-3; D not certain. V shed 0 bases and J shed 3 bases, with 13 bases lying between them. CDR1 and CDR2 from the germline V gene are LNHDA and SQIVND (reference sequence). The CDR3 sequence is 16 residues long.

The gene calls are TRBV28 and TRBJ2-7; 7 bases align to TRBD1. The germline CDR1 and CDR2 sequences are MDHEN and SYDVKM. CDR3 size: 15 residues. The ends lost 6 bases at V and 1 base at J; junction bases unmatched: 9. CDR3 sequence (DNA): TGTGCCAGCAGGTACACCGGGACAGATTCCTACGAGCAGTACTTC. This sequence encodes CASRYTGTDSYEQYF.

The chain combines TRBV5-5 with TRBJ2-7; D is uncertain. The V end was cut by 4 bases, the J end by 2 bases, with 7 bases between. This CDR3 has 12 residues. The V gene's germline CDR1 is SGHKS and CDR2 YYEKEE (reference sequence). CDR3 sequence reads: CASSVTAYEQYF. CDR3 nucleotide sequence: TGTGCCAGCAGCGTCACCGCCTACGAGCAGTACTTC.

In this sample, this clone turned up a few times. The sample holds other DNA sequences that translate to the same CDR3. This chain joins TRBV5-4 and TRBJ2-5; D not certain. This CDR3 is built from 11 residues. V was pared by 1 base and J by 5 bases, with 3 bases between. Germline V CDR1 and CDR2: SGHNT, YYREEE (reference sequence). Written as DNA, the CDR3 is TGTGCCAGCAGCTTGAGGGAGACCCAGTACTTC. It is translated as CASSLRETQYF.

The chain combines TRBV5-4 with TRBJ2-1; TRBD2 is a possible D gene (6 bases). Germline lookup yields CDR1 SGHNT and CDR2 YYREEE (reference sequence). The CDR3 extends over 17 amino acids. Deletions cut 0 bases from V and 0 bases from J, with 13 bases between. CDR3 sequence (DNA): TGTGCCAGCAGCTTGGCGGGACTGATCAGCTCCTACAATGAGCAGTTCTTC. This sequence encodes CASSLAGLISSYNEQFF.

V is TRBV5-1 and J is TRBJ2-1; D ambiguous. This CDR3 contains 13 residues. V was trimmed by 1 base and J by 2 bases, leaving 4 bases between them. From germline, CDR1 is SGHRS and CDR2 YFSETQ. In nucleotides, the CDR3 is TGCGCCAGCAGCTTGAACACCTACAATGAGCAGTTCTTC. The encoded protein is CASSLNTYNEQFF.

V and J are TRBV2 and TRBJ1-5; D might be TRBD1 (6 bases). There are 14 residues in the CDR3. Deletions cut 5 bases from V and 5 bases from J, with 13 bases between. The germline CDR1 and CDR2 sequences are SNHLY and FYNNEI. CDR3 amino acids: CASSRGNRDQPQHF. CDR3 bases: TGTGCCAGCAGTAGGGGGAATAGGGATCAGCCCCAGCATTTT.

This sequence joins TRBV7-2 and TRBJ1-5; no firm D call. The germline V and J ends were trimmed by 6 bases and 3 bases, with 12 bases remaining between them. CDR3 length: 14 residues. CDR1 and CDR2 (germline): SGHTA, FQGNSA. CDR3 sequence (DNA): TGTGCCAGCAGTCGACCAGGTGACAATCAGCCCCAGCATTTT. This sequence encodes CASSRPGDNQPQHF.

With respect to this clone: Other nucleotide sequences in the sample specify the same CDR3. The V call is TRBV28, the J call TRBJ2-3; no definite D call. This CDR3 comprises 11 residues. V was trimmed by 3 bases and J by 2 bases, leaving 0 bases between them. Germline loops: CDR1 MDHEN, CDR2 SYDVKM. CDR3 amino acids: CASSFTDTQYF. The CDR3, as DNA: TGTGCCAGCAGTTTCACAGATACGCAGTATTTT.

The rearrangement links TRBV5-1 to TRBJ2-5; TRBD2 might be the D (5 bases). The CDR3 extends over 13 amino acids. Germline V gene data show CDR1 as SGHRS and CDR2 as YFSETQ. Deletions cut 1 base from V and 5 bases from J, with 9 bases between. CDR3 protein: CASSLYREETQYF. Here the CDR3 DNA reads TGCGCCAGCAGCTTGTATAGGGAGGAGACCCAGTACTTC. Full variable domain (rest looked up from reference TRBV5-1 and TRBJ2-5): KAGVTQTPRYLIKTRGQQVTLSCSPISGHRSVSWYQQTPGQGLQFLFEYFSETQRNKGNFPGRFSGRQFSNSRSEMNVSTLELGDSALYLCASSLYREETQYFGPGTRLLVL.